This T cell receptor (beta chain) was sequenced during a study of blood T cell repertoires in COVID-19. Study information: COVID-19 samples collected from the United States, Italy and Spain covered acute and convalescent phases. T cells, B-cell-depleted T cells, or PBMCs provided the cDNA or gDNA that served as material.

Per the study methods: Researchers report that nucleated cell counts were estimated from reference gene primer amplification. Generated by immunoSEQ multiplex PCR, the TCRdb table keeps only in-frame clones and is missing some. Clone size and the V and J calls come from that table; the DNA yielded D and trimming. Of about 200,000 clones in the sample, 80% were seen once. Sequenced input: peripheral blood. This TCR was sampled from a human donor in a cohort sampled during active COVID-19.

The CDR3 DNA reads as TGTGCCAGCAGTTTTGAGGGACTGGTCTACGAGCAGTACTTC. Its translation is CASSFEGLVYEQYF. This sequence joins TRBV28 and TRBJ2-7; possible D gene TRBD2, 6 bases. The germline CDR1 and CDR2 sequences are MDHEN and SYDVKM. V lost 3 bases and J lost 3, with 12 bases in between. CDR3 size: 14 residues.